This entry concerns a single T cell receptor (beta chain). No antigen is known for it. No much larger clone exists at a distance of one base, and base qualities are not known. The data were obtained in a study of blood T cell repertoires in COVID-19 (dated by TCRdb to 2018 to 2020). The study in broad terms: Samples covering the acute and convalescent phases of COVID-19 were provided by collaborators in the United States, Italy and Spain. The material from the prospective study consisted of cDNA or gDNA derived from T cells, B-cell-depleted T cells, or PBMCs. Deeply sampled blood TCRbeta repertoires from subjects exposed to, actively infected with, or recovered from COVID-19 were included in the dataset. The repertoires were released in a freely available public database meant as a resource for research on the immune response to SARS-CoV-2. Samples were obtained from the ongoing ImmuneRACE study (first 160 participants) and from roughly 1,300 subjects provided by 6 global collaborators. A de-identified subject ID, COVID-19 status, age in years and sex were almost always included in the sample metadata. Where HLA class I and class II types were available, the types were taken from metadata supplied by the sample provider, not from assay-based typing. Study-level results and caveats: The quantity of clinical and demographic metadata differed by source and by participant and was supplied without curation.

The immunoSEQ Assay, a bias-controlled multiplex PCR, was used to amplify TCRbeta CDR3 regions from genomic DNA. Processing in the source paper ran as follows. The number of nucleated cells in each sample was estimated from the amplification of reference gene primers within the assay. To quantify the absolute abundance of each unique TCRbeta CDR3 rearrangement, sequence reads were collapsed and filtered. For each sample, productive Simpson clonality was calculated as the square root of Simpson's diversity index across productive rearrangements. What TCRdb holds here is the immuneACCESS table cut down to in-frame rearrangements. Part of the clones is not present; checked against another copy, under half of the missing clones reflect an unresolved V gene, and the others are unexplained. V and J calls and clone size are given by that table; D and trimming were obtained from the DNA. The sample data list 250,000 to 350,000 clones, and around 81% of these were observed just once. The ten largest clones capture 15% to 19% of the sample.

In Seattle, one collaborating source enrolled patients while the infection was active and tracked those patients longitudinally over the course of disease. Whole blood was collected in K2EDTA tubes by collaborating institutions according to the institutions' own protocols. For TCRbeta analysis, collaborators shipped samples as frozen whole blood, isolated PBMCs, or DNA extracted from either of those sample types. What was sequenced was peripheral blood. This TCR was sampled from a person between 65 and 79 years old with COVID-19, enrolled during active disease.

The DNA reads as follows: TGTGCCAGTAGTATAGGACAGGGGCTCCGGGGTGCCCAGTACTTC. This sequence encodes CASSIGQGLRGAQYF. The rearranged segments are TRBV19 and TRBJ2-5; 8 bases in between match TRBD1. After removal of 1 base from V and 9 bases from J, the junction retains 10 bases not matched to a gene. The germline V gene (reference sequence) sets CDR1 to LNHDA and CDR2 to SQIVND. The CDR3 runs 15 amino acids, cysteine and phenylalanine included. The kept DNA is CDR3 alone, 45 bases in frame from the first base.